The present TCR beta chain was sequenced within a study of shared clonotypes between healthy human individuals (TCRdb year 2020). At the level of the whole study: Three men and two women, aged 18 to 49 years, made up the cohort. For each donor, three plates each were used for CD4 naive and CD4 memory, two plates were used for CD8 naive, and one plate was used for CD8 memory. To estimate repertoire size and how much clonotype sharing occurs between individuals, the study deeply sequenced the blood TCR repertoires of five healthy adults. Different laboratories and diverse techniques were used to prepare libraries and sequence TCR repertoires, to increase sequencing depth and limit assay-specific biases. Between about 0.8 and 8.9 billion PBMCs per donor were obtained by leukapheresis.

As encoded in the germline V gene (reference sequence), CDR1 is MNHEY while CDR2 is SMNVEV. From its cysteine to its phenylalanine, the CDR3 spans 14 amino acids. Only the CDR3 DNA stays, 42 bases, in frame from base 1. Trimming leaves V shorter by 6 bases and J shorter by 2 bases, with the junction holding 7 bases beyond the gene matches. CD8 naive samples were CD45RO-negative cells positively selected for CCR7, giving a CD45RA+CCR7+ population that excluded TemRA cells. Donors were healthy HIV-negative adults with no recently reported acute infections or vaccinations. Only Caucasian adults living in Nashville, Tennessee, USA were represented among the donors. Blood was obtained by leukapheresis, after which PBMCs were separated by Ficoll-Histopaque density gradient centrifugation and cryopreserved in liquid nitrogen vapor phase. Analytical flow cytometry was used to check the purity and quantity of every magnetically sorted T cell population. From each sorted fraction, genomic DNA was isolated and quantified by UV absorbance on a Nanodrop 2000c.

TCR CDR3 regions were amplified from genomic DNA by multiplex PCR using the deep immunoSEQ assay. For each cell subset, the extracted genomic DNA was distributed evenly across all wells of several immunoSEQ 96-well plates, and each plate served as one replicate. For sorted subsets, around 200 ng genomic DNA, equal to 30,000 to 35,000 T cell genomes, was loaded into each replicate PCR. Purified libraries were quantified with a Qubit 3.0 fluorometer, sized on a Bioanalyzer 2100, and re-quantified with the KAPA Library Quantification kit. A separate single-read 150-cycle Illumina NextSeq 550 flow cell was used to sequence each immunoSEQ 96-well plate. In the paper's pipeline: Because the immunoSEQ output held only junctional sequences and lacked quality scores, the filtering could not match the filtering applied to full-length reads. To assign V/J genes and CDR3, sequences were annotated using PyIR, a Python wrapper for IgBLAST v1.9, with IMGT germline references. Reads were removed for weak V/J assignments (E-value above 1e-6), missing CDR3, stop codons, out-of-frame junctions, or ambiguous translated residues. V3J clonotypes were defined as sequences sharing an identical inferred V gene, J gene, and CDR3 amino acid sequence. Percentage overlap between repertoires was calculated by dividing the number of shared unique clonotypes by the size of the smaller repertoire. Richness of each repertoire was evaluated using RTK rarefaction, the Chao1 estimator, and Recon v2.1 estimates of unobserved clonotypes. OLGA was used to compute generation probabilities for all TCRbeta clonotypes that the gDNA method yielded from a handful of donors. As stored in TCRdb, this immuneACCESS dataset retains in-frame rearrangements with V and J assigned. A fraction of the clones does not appear; measured against another copy, unresolved V genes explain less than half of the discrepancy, and the remainder lacks a known reason. V, J and clone size are those of that table, while D and trimming were read from the DNA. Counted in this sample were some 630,000 clones; approximately 96% of them appeared once. In total, the top ten clones hold 0.11% of the sample.

Broader findings and caveats from the paper: Naive subsets generally had larger estimated clonotype richness than memory subsets. Incomplete sequencing was indicated by rarefaction of sorted-subset datasets, despite the large sequencing depth. Sharing across four donors was observed for about 4.8% of naive CD4, over 3% of naive CD8, about 2.3% of memory CD4, and around 0.44% of memory CD8 clonotypes. Clonotypes shared by all four sorted-subset donors showed higher generation probabilities than non-shared clonotypes. Sampling was restricted to blood, and TCR repertoires in tissues likely differ from the TCR repertoires found in blood. Because the study included only a small number of donors, the genetic and exposure-history diversity represented was limited. Pairwise subsampling indicated that sequencing depth was expected to affect the degree of clonotype sharing among donors.

As to this clone: This receptor's antigen is unknown. Base-call qualities are not available, and no considerably larger clone is one nucleotide away.

The chain links TRBV27 with TRBJ2-7; 7 central bases correspond to TRBD2. Source material: naive CD8+ T cells sorted from blood. The sample's cell subset or site label, in plain terms: CD45RA+CCR7+. The clonotype was recovered from a woman in her 30s in good health. The DNA reads as follows: TGTGCCAGCAGAGTGGGGGGGGGTCCCTACGAGCAGTACTTC. It is translated as CASRVGGGPYEQYF.